This T cell receptor beta chain originates from a study of OX40 agonist ivuxolimab in advanced cancers. Study results and limitations: With doses of 0.1 to 3.0 mg/kg, CD4+ and CD8+ blood T cells had undergone clonal expansion by week 6. Relatively little clonal expansion, among the lowest observed, appeared in partial responders at 0.1-3.0 mg/kg.

Comments on this clone: Its antigen is unknown.

This CDR3 contains 17 residues. CDR1 and CDR2 from the germline V gene are MDHEN and SYDVKM. Trimming shortened V by 5 bases and J by 6 bases, and 26 bases separated the two germline ends. Method: immunoSEQ multiplex PCR; TCRdb's copy keeps in-frame clones and lacks some. This table holds 75,000 to 100,000 clones, roughly 84% found once. The V call is TRBV28, the J call TRBJ2-7; maybe TRBD1 (7 bases). This TCR came from an adult with an advanced solid tumor such as melanoma, head and neck, liver or kidney cancer. The input for sequencing was CD4+ or CD8+ T cells sorted from blood, taken in a trial of the OX40 agonist ivuxolimab. Written as DNA, the CDR3 is TGTGCCAGCAGTCTAGGGGGCGGGGCTAGCGCTTTTCGCGAGCAGTACGTC. It codes for CASSLGGGASAFREQYV.